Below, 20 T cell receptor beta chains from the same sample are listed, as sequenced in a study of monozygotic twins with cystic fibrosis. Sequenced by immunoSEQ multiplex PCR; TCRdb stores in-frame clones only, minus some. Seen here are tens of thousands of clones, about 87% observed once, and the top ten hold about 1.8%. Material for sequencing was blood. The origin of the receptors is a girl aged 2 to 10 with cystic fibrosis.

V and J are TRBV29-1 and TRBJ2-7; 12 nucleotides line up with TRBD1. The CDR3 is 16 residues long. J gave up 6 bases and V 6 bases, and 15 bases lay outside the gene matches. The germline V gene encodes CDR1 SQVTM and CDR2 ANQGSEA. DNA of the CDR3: TGCAGCGTCGCCGAGCAGGGGGGACAGGGGGCCGGCGAGCAGTACTTC. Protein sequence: CSVAEQGGQGAGEQYF.

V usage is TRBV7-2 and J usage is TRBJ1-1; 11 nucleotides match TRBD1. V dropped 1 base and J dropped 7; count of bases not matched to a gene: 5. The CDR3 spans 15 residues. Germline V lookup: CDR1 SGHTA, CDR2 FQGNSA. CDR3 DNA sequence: TGTGCCAGCAGCTTAGGCTCCGGGACAGGGGGTGAAGCTTTCTTT. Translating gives CASSLGSGTGGEAFF.

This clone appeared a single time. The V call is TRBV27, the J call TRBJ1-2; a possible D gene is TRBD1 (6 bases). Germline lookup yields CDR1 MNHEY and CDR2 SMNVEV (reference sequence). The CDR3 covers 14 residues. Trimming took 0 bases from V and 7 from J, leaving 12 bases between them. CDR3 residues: CASSLSGGRRGYTF. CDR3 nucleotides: TGTGCCAGCAGTTTATCCGGGGGGCGCCGTGGCTACACCTTC.

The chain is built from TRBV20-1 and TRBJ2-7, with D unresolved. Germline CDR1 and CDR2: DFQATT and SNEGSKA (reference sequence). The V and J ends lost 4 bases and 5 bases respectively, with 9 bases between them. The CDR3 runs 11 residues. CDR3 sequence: CSANLAHEQYF. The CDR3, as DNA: TGCAGTGCTAATCTGGCCCACGAGCAGTACTTC.

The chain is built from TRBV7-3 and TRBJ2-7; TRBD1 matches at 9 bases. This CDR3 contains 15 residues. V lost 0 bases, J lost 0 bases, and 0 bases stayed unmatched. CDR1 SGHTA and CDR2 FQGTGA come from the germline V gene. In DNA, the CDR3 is TGTGCCAGCAGCTTAACGGGACAGGGCTCCTACGAGCAGTACTTC. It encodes CASSLTGQGSYEQYF.

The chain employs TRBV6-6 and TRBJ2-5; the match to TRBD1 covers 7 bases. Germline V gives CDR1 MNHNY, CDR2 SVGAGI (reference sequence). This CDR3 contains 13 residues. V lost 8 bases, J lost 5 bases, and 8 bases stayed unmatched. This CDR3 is CASGHSRGETQYF. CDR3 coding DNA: TGTGCCAGCGGCCACTCCAGGGGGGAGACCCAGTACTTC.

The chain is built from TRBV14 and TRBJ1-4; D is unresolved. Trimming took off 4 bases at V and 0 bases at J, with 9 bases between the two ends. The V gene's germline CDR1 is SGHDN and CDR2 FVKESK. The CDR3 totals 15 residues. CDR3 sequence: CASSPPGSTNEKLFF. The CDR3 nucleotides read TGTGCCAGCAGCCCCCCGGGCTCAACTAATGAAAAACTGTTTTTT.

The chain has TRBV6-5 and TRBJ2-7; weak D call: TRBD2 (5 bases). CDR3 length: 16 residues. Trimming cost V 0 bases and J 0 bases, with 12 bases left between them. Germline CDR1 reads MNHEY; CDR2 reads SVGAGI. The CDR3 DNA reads TGTGCCAGCAGTTACTCCGGGAACCGAGGCTCCTACGAGCAGTACTTC. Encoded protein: CASSYSGNRGSYEQYF.

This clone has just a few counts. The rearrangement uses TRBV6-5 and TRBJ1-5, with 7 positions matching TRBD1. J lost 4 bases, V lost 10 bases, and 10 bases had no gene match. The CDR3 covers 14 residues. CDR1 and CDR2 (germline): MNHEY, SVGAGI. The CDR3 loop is CATARDSVNQPQHF. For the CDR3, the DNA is TGTGCCACCGCCCGGGACAGCGTAAATCAGCCCCAGCATTTT.

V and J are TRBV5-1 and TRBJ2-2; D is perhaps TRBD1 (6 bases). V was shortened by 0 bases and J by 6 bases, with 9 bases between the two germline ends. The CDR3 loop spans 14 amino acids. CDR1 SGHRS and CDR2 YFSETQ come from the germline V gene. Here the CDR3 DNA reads TGCGCCAGCAGCTTGGACAGGGCCGCCGGGGAGCTGTTTTTT. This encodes CASSLDRAAGELFF.

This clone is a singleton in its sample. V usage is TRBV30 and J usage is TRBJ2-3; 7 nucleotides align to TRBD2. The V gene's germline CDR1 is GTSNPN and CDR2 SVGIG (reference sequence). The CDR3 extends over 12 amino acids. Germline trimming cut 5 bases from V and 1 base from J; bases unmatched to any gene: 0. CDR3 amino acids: CAWRGGTDTQYF. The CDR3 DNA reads TGTGCCTGGCGGGGGGGCACAGATACGCAGTATTTT.

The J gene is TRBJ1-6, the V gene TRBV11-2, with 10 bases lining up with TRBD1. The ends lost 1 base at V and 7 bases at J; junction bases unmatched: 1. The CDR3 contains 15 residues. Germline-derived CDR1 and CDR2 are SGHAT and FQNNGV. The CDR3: CASSLGTGGNSPLHF. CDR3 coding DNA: TGTGCCAGCAGCTTAGGGACAGGGGGAAATTCACCCCTCCACTTT.

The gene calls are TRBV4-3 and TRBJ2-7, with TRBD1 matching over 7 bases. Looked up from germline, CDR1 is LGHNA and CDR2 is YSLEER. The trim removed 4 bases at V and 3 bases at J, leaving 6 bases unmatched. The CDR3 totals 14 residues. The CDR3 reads CASSRYRGGYEQYF. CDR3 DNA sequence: TGCGCCAGCAGCCGGTACAGGGGTGGCTACGAGCAGTACTTC.

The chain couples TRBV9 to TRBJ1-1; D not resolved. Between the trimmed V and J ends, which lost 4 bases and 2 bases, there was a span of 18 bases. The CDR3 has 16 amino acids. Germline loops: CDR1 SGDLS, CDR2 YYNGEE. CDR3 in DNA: TGTGCCAGCAGCCTAACTTCTCAAATGGGTAACACTGAAGCTTTCTTT. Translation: CASSLTSQMGNTEAFF.

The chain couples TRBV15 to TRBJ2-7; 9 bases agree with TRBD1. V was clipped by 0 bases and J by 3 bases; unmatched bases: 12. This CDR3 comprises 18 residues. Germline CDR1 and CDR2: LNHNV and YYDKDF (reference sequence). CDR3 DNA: TGTGCCACCAGCAGAGAAAAGGGGAGCTGGGGACAGGGCTACGAGCAGTACTTC. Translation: CATSREKGSWGQGYEQYF.

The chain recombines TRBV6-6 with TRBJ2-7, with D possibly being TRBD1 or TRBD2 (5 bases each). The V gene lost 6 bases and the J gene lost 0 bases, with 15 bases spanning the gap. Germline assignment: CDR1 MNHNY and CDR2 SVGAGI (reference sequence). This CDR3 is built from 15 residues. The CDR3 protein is CASSRRDHFSYEQYF. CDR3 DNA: TGTGCCAGCAGCCGCCGGGACCACTTCTCCTACGAGCAGTACTTC.

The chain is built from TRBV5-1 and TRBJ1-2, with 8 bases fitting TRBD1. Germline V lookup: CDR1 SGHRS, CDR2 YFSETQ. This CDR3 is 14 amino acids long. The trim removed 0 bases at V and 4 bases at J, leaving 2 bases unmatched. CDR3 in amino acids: CASSLDRGTYGYTF. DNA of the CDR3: TGCGCCAGCAGCTTGGACAGGGGGACCTATGGCTACACCTTC.

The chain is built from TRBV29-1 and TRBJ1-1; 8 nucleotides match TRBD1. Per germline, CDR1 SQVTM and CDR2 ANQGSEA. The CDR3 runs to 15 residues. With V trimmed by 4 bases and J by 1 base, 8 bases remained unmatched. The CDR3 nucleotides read TGCAGCGTTGGTCAGGGGGCCCGGGGGAACACTGAAGCTTTCTTT. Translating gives CSVGQGARGNTEAFF.

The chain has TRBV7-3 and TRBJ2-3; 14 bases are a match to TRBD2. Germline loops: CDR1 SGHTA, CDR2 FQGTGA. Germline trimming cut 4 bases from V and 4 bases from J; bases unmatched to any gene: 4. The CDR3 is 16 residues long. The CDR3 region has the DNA TGTGCCAGCAGCTCGACTAGCGGGGGGGCCTCAGATACGCAGTATTTT. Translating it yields CASSSTSGGASDTQYF.

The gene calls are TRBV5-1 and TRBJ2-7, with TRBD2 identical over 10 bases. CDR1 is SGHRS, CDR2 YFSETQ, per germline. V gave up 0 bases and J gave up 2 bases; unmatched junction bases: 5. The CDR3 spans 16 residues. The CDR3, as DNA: TGCGCCAGCAGCTTGGACGCCGGGACTAGCGCCTACGAGCAGTACTTC. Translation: CASSLDAGTSAYEQYF.